This TCR beta chain was identified in a study of blood T cell repertoires in COVID-19. In the study overall: Spain, Italy and the United States supplied samples that represented acute and convalescent COVID-19. PBMCs, B-cell-depleted T cells, or T cells provided the cDNA or gDNA that made up the material.

How the authors handled the data: Amplification of reference gene primers was used by the study to estimate nucleated cell counts. Libraries were prepared by immunoSEQ multiplex PCR; TCRdb keeps only in-frame clonotypes and omits some of them. The DNA gave D and trimming, while V, J and clone size come from that table. This sample has approximately 450,000 clones, with 75% to 90% found just once. All recovered Cohort 3 donors got two negative PCRs, got clearance, or saw symptom resolution. V dropped 7 bases and J dropped 4 bases, with 17 bases sitting between them. CDR1 is LNHDA and CDR2 is SQIVND in the germline V gene (reference sequence). The CDR3 consists of 15 residues.

Sequencing was performed on PBMCs or T cells enriched from blood (not recorded which). The chain couples TRBV19 to TRBJ1-3; possibly TRBD1 for D (5 bases). This clonotype was obtained from a man aged 25-40 years who had recovered from COVID-19. CDR3 in DNA: TGTGCCAGTAAGTCCCAGGGAATGGAAGGAAACACCATATATTTT. Protein: CASKSQGMEGNTIYF.